This passage covers 7 T cell receptor beta chains from one sample sequenced in a study of blood T cells in healthy people across ages (dated by TCRdb to the mid-2010s). The library was made by 5' RACE. The data were produced on an Illumina HiSeq 2500. A second PCR of about 6 to 11 cycles was performed with a sample-barcoded 5' primer and a J-beta primer mix. TCRdb cleaned the public reads at Q25 with fastp, built clones with MiXCR and kept in-frame beta chains. Rows merge per CDR3 protein into single entries with the most common DNA and genes. In this sample the table shows roughly 1,800,000 distinct CDR3 sequences, 40% to 55% of which occur a single time. The ten largest account for less than 2.5% of the sample. Source material: blood. The receptors shown here come from a woman in her thirties or forties in good health.

The genes are TRBV7-2 and TRBJ1-5; TRBD1 might be the D (5 bases). The V gene's germline CDR1 is SGHTA and CDR2 FQGNSA. V dropped 0 bases and J dropped 13 bases, with 16 bases sitting between them. This CDR3 contains 14 residues. The CDR3 DNA is TGTGCCAGCAGCTTAGCGCGAGGGATGGGGCCACAGCATTTT. Translating it yields CASSLARGMGPQHF.

This clonotype was counted many times. The chain is built from TRBV29-1 and TRBJ2-3; D possibly corresponds to TRBD1 (6 bases). The germline CDR1 and CDR2 sequences are SQVTM and ANQGSEA. The CDR3 totals 13 residues. The V gene lost 4 bases and the J gene lost 2 bases, with 10 bases spanning the gap. The CDR3 DNA sequence: TGCAGCGTTGCCCAGGGGCTCACAGATACGCAGTATTTT. Encoded protein: CSVAQGLTDTQYF.

The CDR3 is CASSSGSLRTDTQYF. In nucleotides, the CDR3 is TGTGCCAGCAGTTCCGGGTCGTTGCGCACAGATACGCAGTATTTT. The V call is TRBV28, the J call TRBJ2-3; D is ambiguous. Germline CDR1 MDHEN, CDR2 SYDVKM. The V end lost 4 bases, the J end lost 1 base, and 12 bases lay between the germline ends. This CDR3 has 15 residues.

The genes are TRBV20-1 and TRBJ1-2; D is possibly TRBD1 (5 bases). This CDR3 spans 16 amino acids. Trimming stripped 1 base from V and 2 bases from J, with 17 bases between. The V gene's germline CDR1 is DFQATT and CDR2 SNEGSKA (reference sequence). The DNA of the CDR3 is TGCAGTGCTAGAGCCGTCGCTATCGCAGGGAACTATGGCTACACCTTC. Translation: CSARAVAIAGNYGYTF.

Of note for this clonotype: One end of the junction varies from germline; a read error may be responsible. This chain joins TRBV5-1 and TRBJ2-1; TRBD2 matches at 13 bases. The V gene's germline CDR1 is SGHRS and CDR2 YFSETQ. The CDR3 loop spans 18 amino acids. The CDR3 bases are TGCGCCGGCAGCTTGCGGACTAGCGGGGGAAGCTCCTACAATGAGCAGTTCTTC. It is translated as CAGSLRTSGGSSYNEQFF.

This clonotype was detected only once. The genes are TRBV4-3 and TRBJ2-5, with D perhaps given as TRBD1 or TRBD2 (6 bases each). The CDR3 runs 18 residues. V was shortened by 1 base and J by 5 bases, with 23 bases between the two germline ends. Germline V CDR1 and CDR2: LGHNA, YSLEER. This CDR3 is CASSQVLRGGGTGETQYF. In DNA form, the CDR3 reads TGCGCCAGCAGCCAAGTTCTCCGTGGAGGGGGGACTGGGGAGACCCAGTACTTC.

This clonotype was recorded at least ten times. The J gene is TRBJ2-3, the V gene TRBV5-6; the match to TRBD1 covers 9 bases. Germline loops: CDR1 SGHDT, CDR2 YYEEEE. This CDR3 is built from 16 residues. With V trimmed by 0 bases and J by 4 bases, 6 bases remained unmatched. As DNA, the CDR3 is TGTGCCAGCAGCTTGGGGACAGGGGCGGTCGCAGATACGCAGTATTTT. Translated, it gives CASSLGTGAVADTQYF.